What follows is one T cell receptor (beta chain) and its context. Its binding antigen is unknown. Per-base qualities were not stored, and no clone one base away is much larger. The sample comes from a study of cytomegalovirus exposure and HLA in healthy donors (dated by TCRdb to 2015 to 2018). Some background on the complete study: A later analysis indicated that the 95 to 150 validation repertoires were generated on the platform also employed for the approximately 670 repertoires of the first cohort. The aim of the study was to test whether cataloging public T cell receptors could identify signatures of past pathogen exposure. To predict cytomegalovirus infection status, the study combined high-throughput TCR immunosequencing, statistical association of individual TCRs with disease status, and machine learning. A separate validation cohort of over 95 different subjects was used in addition to the roughly 640-subject first cohort.

The donors belonged to the validation cohort of around 130 subjects, which was separate from the approximately 660-subject first cohort. Points the paper makes about the study in general: Subsequent analysis determined that TCRs grouped into clusters in the first cohort also showed a tendency toward co-occurrence across the roughly 130 validation repertoires, and about 93% of cluster scores exceeded 0. The study listed 164 TCR beta chains as associated with cytomegalovirus. The classifier was reported to diagnose cytomegalovirus status with high specificity and sensitivity in both the original and validation cohorts. Most TCR sequences were observed very rarely across donors, whereas some public TCRs were present in many individuals. It was suggested by the authors that the approach could potentially be generalized to other disease states and immunological phenotypes. A few of the identified cytomegalovirus-associated TCR beta chains were confirmed in vitro to be specific for cytomegalovirus antigens. All 130 or so repertoires were used to score co-occurrence in the validation cohort in a later analysis, because that analysis had no HLA typing for the cohort.

The CDR3 holds 16 amino acids from the cysteine to the phenylalanine. This entry keeps only the CDR3 DNA: 48 bases, framed from base 1. According to the germline V gene (reference sequence), CDR1 reads SEHNR and CDR2 reads FQNEAQ. Cut back by 5 bases and 0 bases, the V and J ends lie 14 bases apart. Library generation was performed with the immunoSEQ multiplex PCR assay. The paper's processing steps were these. A statistical classification framework was built to diagnose cytomegalovirus status from the catalog of TCR beta chain sequences. TCRdb stores this immuneACCESS table with in-frame sequences only. Part of the clones is absent; in the studies checked, under half of the shortfall reflects unresolved V genes, and no reason is known for the rest. V, J and clone size derive from that table, while D and trimming were established from the DNA sequence. The sample profile shows about 200,000 clones; 80% to 90% of them were found once. The ten largest clones capture 10% to 15% of the sample.

The TCR was taken from a woman aged 30 to 39 in good health and CMV-seropositive. The sequencing sample was made of PBMCs. Recombination joined TRBV7-9 with TRBJ2-4; the D gene is possibly TRBD2, with 5 bases matching. The sequenced DNA: TGTGCCAGCAGCACCCAACGGGCGGGAGCCAAAAACATTCAGTACTTC. The encoded protein is CASSTQRAGAKNIQYF.